Listed below are T cell receptor beta chains from one sample, sequenced in a study of control samples from healthy donors and cancer patients. Using immunoSEQ multiplex PCR, the repertoire was profiled, and TCRdb retains in-frame clones only, with some absent. Altogether about 160,000 clones are present, approximately 90% being singletons, with the ten largest covering approximately 0.7%. Sequenced sample: blood. These TCRs come from a woman under 40 in good health. Each CDR3 is given with its conserved first and last residue. A D gene is named only where the DNA matches it firmly. Only some rows state a clone size, as once, few, many or a class for expanded clones.

cdr3_nt: TGTGCCAGCAGTTACCCACAAGACAGGGCACTCGGAGAGACCCAGTACTTC
cdr3_aa: CASSYPQDRALGETQYF
d_call: TRBD1
clone_size: once
j_call: TRBJ2-5
v_call: TRBV6-2/TRBV6-3
cdr3_length: 17

cdr3_nt: TGTGCCATCAGTGAGTCGGCGGGGGCAGATACGCAGTATTTT
cdr3_aa: CAISESAGADTQYF
d_call: TRBD2
clone_size: -
j_call: TRBJ2-3
v_call: TRBV10-3
cdr3_length: 14

cdr3_nt: TGCGCCAGCAGCACGGGTGATACGAATGGCTACACCTTC
cdr3_aa: CASSTGDTNGYTF
d_call: -
clone_size: -
j_call: TRBJ1-2
v_call: TRBV5-1
cdr3_length: 13

cdr3_nt: TGTGCCACTCAGCCCGGTGCCAATCAGCCCCAGCATTTT
cdr3_aa: CATQPGANQPQHF
d_call: -
clone_size: -
j_call: TRBJ1-5
v_call: TRBV10-3
cdr3_length: 13

cdr3_nt: TGTGCCAGCAGCTCAATGGGGGGGAGAAGCTACGAGCAGTACTTC
cdr3_aa: CASSSMGGRSYEQYF
d_call: TRBD2
clone_size: -
j_call: TRBJ2-7
v_call: TRBV5-4
cdr3_length: 15

cdr3_nt: TGTGCCAGCAGCTCCGGACAGGGATGGGGCTACACCTTC
cdr3_aa: CASSSGQGWGYTF
d_call: TRBD1
clone_size: -
j_call: TRBJ1-2
v_call: TRBV5-4
cdr3_length: 13

cdr3_nt: TGTGCCAGTAGCGATCTGGGACAGGGTGATATATACGAGCAGTACTTC
cdr3_aa: CASSDLGQGDIYEQYF
d_call: TRBD1
clone_size: -
j_call: TRBJ2-7
v_call: TRBV19
cdr3_length: 16

cdr3_nt: TGTGCCAGCAGCCCGACGTCCGGGACAGTCAGTAAGGGCAGTGAAGCTTTCTTT
cdr3_aa: CASSPTSGTVSKGSEAFF
d_call: TRBD1
clone_size: -
j_call: TRBJ1-1
v_call: TRBV3-1/TRBV3-2
cdr3_length: 18

cdr3_nt: TGTGCCAGCAGGCCCGGGGACAGGAACACCGGGGAGCTGTTTTTT
cdr3_aa: CASRPGDRNTGELFF
d_call: TRBD1
clone_size: -
j_call: TRBJ2-2
v_call: TRBV28
cdr3_length: 15

cdr3_nt: TGTGCCAGCTCACCACCGGCCTTGAATGAGCAGTTCTTC
cdr3_aa: CASSPPALNEQFF
d_call: -
clone_size: -
j_call: TRBJ2-1
v_call: TRBV18
cdr3_length: 13

cdr3_nt: TGTGCCAGCAGTTACTCTACAGGGGGTGGTGAAAAACTGTTTTTT
cdr3_aa: CASSYSTGGGEKLFF
d_call: TRBD1
clone_size: -
j_call: TRBJ1-4
v_call: TRBV6-5
cdr3_length: 15

cdr3_nt: TGTGCCAGCGGGTCGGGACAGAACACTGAAGCTTTCTTT
cdr3_aa: CASGSGQNTEAFF
d_call: -
clone_size: -
j_call: TRBJ1-1
v_call: TRBV9
cdr3_length: 13

cdr3_nt: TGTGCCAGCAGCTTAGTTAAGGGACCCTACCCGAACACCGGGGAGCTGTTTTTT
cdr3_aa: CASSLVKGPYPNTGELFF
d_call: -
clone_size: -
j_call: TRBJ2-2
v_call: TRBV7-9
cdr3_length: 18

cdr3_nt: TGTGCCAGCAGGGGGGGACAGACTAGCACAGATACGCAGTATTTT
cdr3_aa: CASRGGQTSTDTQYF
d_call: -
clone_size: -
j_call: TRBJ2-3
v_call: TRBV2
cdr3_length: 15

cdr3_nt: TGTGCCTGGAGTGGGCGGGGGTACGAGCAGTACTTC
cdr3_aa: CAWSGRGYEQYF
d_call: TRBD2
clone_size: -
j_call: TRBJ2-7
v_call: TRBV30
cdr3_length: 12

cdr3_nt: TGTGCCAGTACGAAATCGAGACAGGCAGGCTATCAGCCCCAGCATTTT
cdr3_aa: CASTKSRQAGYQPQHF
d_call: -
clone_size: -
j_call: TRBJ1-5
v_call: TRBV19
cdr3_length: 16

cdr3_nt: TGTGCCAGCGGGACAGGTCAACTCGCAACTAATGAAAAACTGTTTTTT
cdr3_aa: CASGTGQLATNEKLFF
d_call: TRBD1
clone_size: -
j_call: TRBJ1-4
v_call: TRBV28
cdr3_length: 16

cdr3_nt: TGTGCCAGCAGCTTAGAGGGGCGGGTAAATCAGCCCCAGCATTTT
cdr3_aa: CASSLEGRVNQPQHF
d_call: -
clone_size: -
j_call: TRBJ1-5
v_call: TRBV7-8
cdr3_length: 15

cdr3_nt: TGCGCCAGCAGTGTCACGACAGGTGGTAATGAGCAGTTCTTC
cdr3_aa: CASSVTTGGNEQFF
d_call: -
clone_size: -
j_call: TRBJ2-1
v_call: TRBV10-2
cdr3_length: 14

cdr3_nt: TGTGCCAGTAGTATAGACCCCGCGGGGGCCTCCTACAATGAGCAGTTCTTC
cdr3_aa: CASSIDPAGASYNEQFF
d_call: -
clone_size: -
j_call: TRBJ2-1
v_call: TRBV19
cdr3_length: 17

cdr3_nt: TGCGCCAGCAGCTTGCAGTACGGGGGGTCCTATGGCTACACCTTC
cdr3_aa: CASSLQYGGSYGYTF
d_call: -
clone_size: few
j_call: TRBJ1-2
v_call: TRBV5-1
cdr3_length: 15

cdr3_nt: TGTGCCAGCAGTCGTCCCGGGACAGGGTCCTACGAGCAGTACTTC
cdr3_aa: CASSRPGTGSYEQYF
d_call: TRBD1
clone_size: -
j_call: TRBJ2-7
v_call: TRBV6-2/TRBV6-3
cdr3_length: 15

cdr3_nt: TGCAGCGTCGATACAGGGGTTCATCTCAATGAGCAGTTCTTC
cdr3_aa: CSVDTGVHLNEQFF
d_call: TRBD1
clone_size: -
j_call: TRBJ2-1
v_call: TRBV29-1
cdr3_length: 14

cdr3_nt: TGTGCCAGCAGCTTGAAAGAAACAGGGAGGTCACCCCTCCACTTT
cdr3_aa: CASSLKETGRSPLHF
d_call: -
clone_size: -
j_call: TRBJ1-6
v_call: TRBV5-4
cdr3_length: 15

cdr3_nt: TGTGCCAGCAGTATGCGGAACTATGGCTACACCTTC
cdr3_aa: CASSMRNYGYTF
d_call: -
clone_size: once
j_call: TRBJ1-2
v_call: TRBV6-5
cdr3_length: 12

cdr3_nt: TGCGCCAGCAGCCAAGGACCTGAAGCTTTCTTT
cdr3_aa: CASSQGPEAFF
d_call: -
clone_size: -
j_call: TRBJ1-1
v_call: TRBV4-1
cdr3_length: 11

cdr3_nt: TGTGCCAGCAGCTTAGCGCAGGGAGAGACCCAGTACTTC
cdr3_aa: CASSLAQGETQYF
d_call: -
clone_size: -
j_call: TRBJ2-5
v_call: TRBV7-9
cdr3_length: 13

cdr3_nt: TGCGCCAGCAGCCAAGTAGCTGGGGCCAACGTCCTGACTTTC
cdr3_aa: CASSQVAGANVLTF
d_call: -
clone_size: -
j_call: TRBJ2-6
v_call: TRBV4-1
cdr3_length: 14

cdr3_nt: TGTGCCAGCAGCGTATCCTCCGGGAATGAAAAACTGTTTTTT
cdr3_aa: CASSVSSGNEKLFF
d_call: -
clone_size: -
j_call: TRBJ1-4
v_call: TRBV9
cdr3_length: 14

cdr3_nt: TGTGCCAGCAGCGTGGATATTTCCTACGAGCAGTACTTC
cdr3_aa: CASSVDISYEQYF
d_call: -
clone_size: -
j_call: TRBJ2-7
v_call: TRBV6-4
cdr3_length: 13

cdr3_nt: TGTGCCAGCAGGGCTCATGGGACAGGGGTCAATCAGCCCCAGCATTTT
cdr3_aa: CASRAHGTGVNQPQHF
d_call: TRBD1
clone_size: -
j_call: TRBJ1-5
v_call: TRBV4-2
cdr3_length: 16

cdr3_nt: TGTGCCAGCAGTTACACGTATGGAAGCACAGATACGCAGTATTTT
cdr3_aa: CASSYTYGSTDTQYF
d_call: -
clone_size: -
j_call: TRBJ2-3
v_call: TRBV6-5
cdr3_length: 15

cdr3_nt: TGTGCCAGCAGCTTAGCGCTTAGCGGGAGAGGTTACGAGCAGTACTTC
cdr3_aa: CASSLALSGRGYEQYF
d_call: TRBD2
clone_size: -
j_call: TRBJ2-7
v_call: TRBV7-8
cdr3_length: 16

cdr3_nt: TGTGCCAGCAGCCAAGGGGGGGGGCTGTGCTCCTACGAGCAGTACTTC
cdr3_aa: CASSQGGGLCSYEQYF
d_call: -
clone_size: -
j_call: TRBJ2-7
v_call: TRBV3-1/TRBV3-2
cdr3_length: 16

cdr3_nt: TGTGCCACCAGCAAAATTGGGGATACGCAGTATTTT
cdr3_aa: CATSKIGDTQYF
d_call: -
clone_size: -
j_call: TRBJ2-3
v_call: TRBV15
cdr3_length: 12

cdr3_nt: TGCAGCGTTGAAAGGCCTCAAGAGACCCAGTACTTC
cdr3_aa: CSVERPQETQYF
d_call: -
clone_size: -
j_call: TRBJ2-5
v_call: TRBV29-1
cdr3_length: 12

cdr3_nt: TGTGCCAGCTCACCCCGGACTAGCGGGAGCCCCCCCCTACACACTTATGAGCAGTTCTTC
cdr3_aa: CASSPRTSGSPPLHTYEQFF
d_call: TRBD2
clone_size: -
j_call: TRBJ2-1
v_call: TRBV18
cdr3_length: 20

cdr3_nt: TGTGCCAGCAGCCAAGTACAGTATAATTCACCCCTCCACTTT
cdr3_aa: CASSQVQYNSPLHF
d_call: -
clone_size: -
j_call: TRBJ1-6
v_call: TRBV14
cdr3_length: 14

cdr3_nt: TGTGCCAGCAGAGGGACAGGGGGCAGCGAGCAGTACTTC
cdr3_aa: CASRGTGGSEQYF
d_call: TRBD1
clone_size: few
j_call: TRBJ2-7
v_call: TRBV2
cdr3_length: 13

cdr3_nt: TGCGCCAGCAGCCTTGATGGGAACACCGGGGAGCTGTTTTTT
cdr3_aa: CASSLDGNTGELFF
d_call: -
clone_size: -
j_call: TRBJ2-2
v_call: TRBV4-1
cdr3_length: 14

cdr3_nt: TGTGCCAGCAGCAAAAGCTGTACACGAGGCTACACCTTC
cdr3_aa: CASSKSCTRGYTF
d_call: -
clone_size: -
j_call: TRBJ1-2
v_call: TRBV21-1
cdr3_length: 13

cdr3_nt: TGTGCCAGTAGTATAACTAGCGGGACTATCAATGAGCAGTTCTTC
cdr3_aa: CASSITSGTINEQFF
d_call: TRBD2
clone_size: once
j_call: TRBJ2-1
v_call: TRBV19
cdr3_length: 15

cdr3_nt: TGTGCCAGTAGTCACCAATTTAGCACAGATACGCAGTATTTT
cdr3_aa: CASSHQFSTDTQYF
d_call: -
clone_size: -
j_call: TRBJ2-3
v_call: TRBV19
cdr3_length: 14

cdr3_nt: TGTGCCAGCAGCCAAGTAACCGGGACTAGCGGTTATTCCTACAATGAGCAGTTCTTC
cdr3_aa: CASSQVTGTSGYSYNEQFF
d_call: TRBD2
clone_size: -
j_call: TRBJ2-1
v_call: TRBV3-1/TRBV3-2
cdr3_length: 19

cdr3_nt: TGTGCCAGTAGTATTATGGGAAACACTGAAGCTTTCTTT
cdr3_aa: CASSIMGNTEAFF
d_call: -
clone_size: -
j_call: TRBJ1-1
v_call: TRBV19
cdr3_length: 13

cdr3_nt: TGTGCCAGCAGCTTACAAGCGGGATATAACGAGCAGTACTTC
cdr3_aa: CASSLQAGYNEQYF
d_call: TRBD2
clone_size: -
j_call: TRBJ2-7
v_call: TRBV7-3
cdr3_length: 14

cdr3_nt: TGTGCCAGCAGCTGGACCGGGGGGCGCCTAACGCCCCTCCACTTT
cdr3_aa: CASSWTGGRLTPLHF
d_call: -
clone_size: once
j_call: TRBJ1-6
v_call: TRBV5-5
cdr3_length: 15

cdr3_nt: TGTGCCAGTAGGGCAGGTCTTAATAGCAATCAGCCCCAGCATTTT
cdr3_aa: CASRAGLNSNQPQHF
d_call: -
clone_size: -
j_call: TRBJ1-5
v_call: TRBV19
cdr3_length: 15

cdr3_nt: TGCGCCAGCAGCTTGGACAGGGGGAGGGGGGATGAGCAGTTCTTC
cdr3_aa: CASSLDRGRGDEQFF
d_call: -
clone_size: -
j_call: TRBJ2-1
v_call: TRBV5-1
cdr3_length: 15

cdr3_nt: TGTGCCTGGAGTCCCCCCTCCAGTGAGCAGTTCTTC
cdr3_aa: CAWSPPSSEQFF
d_call: -
clone_size: -
j_call: TRBJ2-1
v_call: TRBV30
cdr3_length: 12

cdr3_nt: TGTGCCAGCGGGACTTATTACGAGCAGTACTTC
cdr3_aa: CASGTYYEQYF
d_call: -
clone_size: few
j_call: TRBJ2-7
v_call: TRBV12-3/TRBV12-4
cdr3_length: 11

cdr3_nt: TGTGCCAGCAGTTGGGTAAAGTCACCCCTCCACTTT
cdr3_aa: CASSWVKSPLHF
d_call: -
clone_size: -
j_call: TRBJ1-6
v_call: TRBV28
cdr3_length: 12

cdr3_nt: TGTGCCAGCAGCTTGGAACTAGCGACGTACGAGCAGTACTTC
cdr3_aa: CASSLELATYEQYF
d_call: TRBD2
clone_size: -
j_call: TRBJ2-7
v_call: TRBV5-5
cdr3_length: 14

cdr3_nt: TGTGCCAGCAGCCCGGGGACTAGCGGGAGAATTGAGCAGTTCTTC
cdr3_aa: CASSPGTSGRIEQFF
d_call: TRBD2
clone_size: -
j_call: TRBJ2-1
v_call: TRBV9
cdr3_length: 15

cdr3_nt: TGTGCCAGTAGTACAGCTCCTAGCACAGATACGCAGTATTTT
cdr3_aa: CASSTAPSTDTQYF
d_call: -
clone_size: once
j_call: TRBJ2-3
v_call: TRBV19
cdr3_length: 14

cdr3_nt: TGCGCCAGCAGGGTGGGCAGCATGAACACTGAAGCTTTCTTT
cdr3_aa: CASRVGSMNTEAFF
d_call: -
clone_size: -
j_call: TRBJ1-1
v_call: TRBV5-1
cdr3_length: 14

cdr3_nt: TGTGCCAGTAGTCCAGGGGGACTAGCGGTCACAGATACGCAGTATTTT
cdr3_aa: CASSPGGLAVTDTQYF
d_call: TRBD2
clone_size: -
j_call: TRBJ2-3
v_call: TRBV19
cdr3_length: 16